This T cell receptor beta chain comes out of a study of T cells in Graves' hyperthyroidism and ophthalmopathy. Overall study: Pretreatment peripheral blood was obtained at initial diagnosis.

Patients showing uncontrolled infection, other autoimmune disease, pregnancy or lactation were ineligible. This clonotype was detected only once. Its antigen is undetermined. It was RNA transcripts that yielded the amplified TCR beta CDR3 regions. Initially, a first-round RT-PCR of the TCR CDR3 employed the HTBI primer set. TCRdb processed the multiplex PCR reads anew with MiXCR; each CDR3 protein has one entry. The sample records around 270,000 distinct CDR3 sequences, roughly 19% being singletons. There are 16 residues in the CDR3. V shed 5 bases and J 5 bases; nucleotides not matched to a gene: 6. In germline, CDR1 is WSHSY, CDR2 SAAADI. Study-level points and caveats: Most thyroid clonotypes expanded above 0.001 appeared in blood too. Stable hyperthyroidism was separated from ophthalmopathy by a model based on 13 V-J features.

The sequencing sample was made of blood. The rearrangement links TRBV10-2 to TRBJ2-3; 14 nucleotides align to TRBD2. This receptor was taken from a middle-aged man with Graves' ophthalmopathy. This chain's CDR3 is CASSQRLAGGEDTQYF. For the CDR3, the DNA is TGCGCCAGCAGTCAAAGACTAGCGGGAGGGGAAGATACGCAGTATTTT.